This is a list of T cell receptor beta chains from one sample in a study of blood T cell repertoires in COVID-19. Generated by immunoSEQ multiplex PCR, the TCRdb table keeps only in-frame clones and is missing some. In the table there are about 150,000 clones, over 70% of which are singletons. Sequencing was performed on peripheral blood. These receptors were collected from a man in his fifties with active or convalescent COVID-19. Both conserved end residues are part of each CDR3. The order of the fields is CDR3 protein, CDR3 length, J gene, V gene.

CDR3: CASTLRQGRYEQYF
length: 14
J: TRBJ2-7
V: TRBV28

CDR3: CASSVQGGRTDTQYF
length: 15
J: TRBJ2-3
V: TRBV7-3

CDR3: CSVRGQGSETQYF
length: 13
J: TRBJ2-5
V: TRBV29-1

CDR3: CASKLFTGTNSPLHF
length: 15
J: TRBJ1-6
V: TRBV6-5

CDR3: CASSVSLAAVTGELFF
length: 16
J: TRBJ2-2
V: TRBV9

CDR3: CASTPAGNTIYF
length: 12
J: TRBJ1-3
V: TRBV6-5

CDR3: CASSFPGLAGRNEQFF
length: 16
J: TRBJ2-1
V: TRBV7-2

CDR3: CASSSGQGRGLNEAFF
length: 16
J: TRBJ1-1
V: TRBV6-2/TRBV6-3

CDR3: CAISDNYEQYF
length: 11
J: TRBJ2-7
V: TRBV10-3

CDR3: CASSLGGTKSYEQYF
length: 15
J: TRBJ2-7
V: TRBV5-4

CDR3: CASSPGLAGYEQFF
length: 14
J: TRBJ2-1
V: TRBV6-5

CDR3: CASSLWGSSYNSPLHF
length: 16
J: TRBJ1-6
V: TRBV28

CDR3: CASRPLAGQYNEQFF
length: 15
J: TRBJ2-1
V: TRBV7-8

CDR3: CASSGPDRVKQPQHF
length: 15
J: TRBJ1-5
V: TRBV10-2

CDR3: CASSSGGVSYGYTF
length: 14
J: TRBJ1-2
V: TRBV7-9

CDR3: CASSQREGNIQYF
length: 13
J: TRBJ2-4
V: TRBV12-3/TRBV12-4

CDR3: CASSPGDRRYSNQPQHF
length: 17
J: TRBJ1-5
V: TRBV27

CDR3: CASSPAREGSEQYF
length: 14
J: TRBJ2-7
V: TRBV18

CDR3: CSVEARDTASYEQYF
length: 15
J: TRBJ2-7
V: TRBV29-1

CDR3: CASSLGQGAVEAFF
length: 14
J: TRBJ1-1
V: TRBV7-9

CDR3: CASSWGTGGETQYF
length: 14
J: TRBJ2-5
V: TRBV5-6

CDR3: CASRFGLAGVNEQFF
length: 15
J: TRBJ2-1
V: TRBV28

CDR3: CASRGEEGYEQYF
length: 13
J: TRBJ2-7
V: TRBV10-2

CDR3: CASSPRAGTGGTKAEAFF
length: 18
J: TRBJ1-1
V: TRBV18

CDR3: CAISVRLAPKTAEQFF
length: 16
J: TRBJ2-1
V: TRBV10-3

CDR3: CASSSGDGLAGDYYEQYF
length: 18
J: TRBJ2-7
V: TRBV5-1

CDR3: CASSLSDRVTYEQYF
length: 15
J: TRBJ2-7
V: TRBV5-1

CDR3: CASSIASGSGETQYF
length: 15
J: TRBJ2-5
V: TRBV19

CDR3: CAWSRDRPYGYTF
length: 13
J: TRBJ1-2
V: TRBV30

CDR3: CATSRDLLAGQGTDTQYF
length: 18
J: TRBJ2-3
V: TRBV15

CDR3: CASSQGTGGQPQHF
length: 14
J: TRBJ1-5
V: TRBV3-1/TRBV3-2

CDR3: CASSLRTSGGVTQYF
length: 15
J: TRBJ2-5
V: TRBV5-6

CDR3: CASSEIDRDQPQHF
length: 14
J: TRBJ1-5
V: TRBV10-2

CDR3: CASSQGLAVPLLPSYEQYF
length: 19
J: TRBJ2-7
V: TRBV14

CDR3: CASSLAGELFF
length: 11
J: TRBJ2-2
V: TRBV6-5

CDR3: CASSTRTGGNTEAFF
length: 15
J: TRBJ1-1
V: TRBV7-8

CDR3: CASSAGTGAYNSPLHF
length: 16
J: TRBJ1-6
V: TRBV5-6

CDR3: CASSDRQGNEQYF
length: 13
J: TRBJ2-7
V: TRBV7-3

CDR3: CASSLQDGRYSGANVLTF
length: 18
J: TRBJ2-6
V: TRBV5-6

CDR3: CASSPSGGAFFLQF
length: 14
J: TRBJ1-4
V: TRBV6-5

CDR3: CASSLAFGEQFF
length: 12
J: TRBJ2-1
V: TRBV7-3

CDR3: CASSLPGPSGISYNEQFF
length: 18
J: TRBJ2-1
V: TRBV5-1

CDR3: CASSPEGANYFYGYTF
length: 16
J: TRBJ1-2
V: TRBV4-1

CDR3: CATSDFPGFTSVTDTQYF
length: 18
J: TRBJ2-3
V: TRBV24-1

CDR3: CASSIGGGAADTQYF
length: 15
J: TRBJ2-3
V: TRBV19

CDR3: CASSQGSTANTGELFF
length: 16
J: TRBJ2-2
V: TRBV7-6

CDR3: CASSDSNTGGDYGYTF
length: 16
J: TRBJ1-2
V: TRBV6-4

CDR3: CASSTGAGNTIYF
length: 13
J: TRBJ1-3
V: TRBV10-1

CDR3: CAWSQRGGKGELFF
length: 14
J: TRBJ2-2
V: TRBV30

CDR3: CASSVGLNTEAFF
length: 13
J: TRBJ1-1
V: TRBV27

CDR3: CASSTDGGPNSPLHF
length: 15
J: TRBJ1-6
V: TRBV27

CDR3: CASRAGQNEKLFF
length: 13
J: TRBJ1-4
V: TRBV5-1

CDR3: CASAPGTGDGETQYF
length: 15
J: TRBJ2-5
V: TRBV7-3

CDR3: CASSFGSGSGNEQFF
length: 15
J: TRBJ2-1
V: TRBV12-1

CDR3: CASTPGQKAREQYF
length: 14
J: TRBJ2-7
V: TRBV11-2